One sample yielded the 24 T cell receptor beta chains listed below, sequenced in a study of T cell responses to AZD1222 COVID-19 vaccine. Repertoires were generated with immunoSEQ multiplex PCR, while TCRdb's copy carries only in-frame clones and drops some. Of 170,000 or so clones in the sample, about nine tenths were seen once. The specimen was peripheral blood, collected on day 0 of AZD1222 vaccination. These receptors were obtained from an adult in good health.

V usage is TRBV18 and J usage is TRBJ1-3, with a weak D call TRBD1 (5 bases). The V gene's germline CDR1 is KGHSH and CDR2 LQKENI. Trimming shortened V by 3 bases and J by 0 bases, and 15 bases separated the two germline ends. The CDR3 contains 17 residues. CDR3 residues: CASSPYTRGSSGNTIYF. CDR3 nucleotides: TGTGCCAGCTCACCCTACACTAGGGGATCCTCTGGAAACACCATATATTTT.

The chain has TRBV9 and TRBJ2-6; D is perhaps TRBD1 or TRBD2 (5 bases each). Trimming shortened V by 4 bases and J by 4 bases, and 12 bases separated the two germline ends. Germline V gene data show CDR1 as SGDLS and CDR2 as YYNGEE. The CDR3 spans 15 residues. DNA of the CDR3: TGTGCCAGCAGCCCCGAGGGGTTAGGGGCCAACGTCCTGACTTTC. This sequence encodes CASSPEGLGANVLTF.

The J gene is TRBJ1-1, the V gene TRBV6-5; perhaps TRBD1 as D (6 bases). The V end lost 8 bases, the J end lost 11 bases, and 15 bases lay between the germline ends. The germline gives CDR1 MNHEY, CDR2 SVGAGI. The CDR3 is made up of 11 amino acids. CDR3 in DNA: TGTGCCAGCCGGGGGCAAATTGAGGCTTTCTTT. This gives the protein CASRGQIEAFF.

This clone was counted a single time. The chain couples TRBV24-1 to TRBJ2-5; unclear D gene. The CDR3 runs 12 residues. The germline V and J ends were trimmed by 1 base and 5 bases, with 4 bases remaining between them. CDR1 is KGHDR and CDR2 is SFDVKD in the germline V gene. The CDR3 sequence is CATSDFRETQYF. The CDR3 bases are TGTGCCACCAGTGATTTTCGGGAGACCCAGTACTTC.

This clone showed up just once. The V and J genes are TRBV7-9 and TRBJ1-2, with D possibly matching TRBD1 (5 bases). Trimming left V 5 bases short and J 2 bases short, with 15 bases between. Germline values: CDR1 SEHNR, CDR2 FQNEAQ (reference sequence). The CDR3 has 15 residues. The DNA for the CDR3 is TGTGCCAGCAGCCCTAGGGGTAGGGGCAACTATGGCTACACCTTC. Residues: CASSPRGRGNYGYTF.

The chain couples TRBV4-2 to TRBJ2-3; 8 bases map to TRBD1. The CDR3 spans 16 residues. CDR1 is LGHNA and CDR2 is YNFKEQ in the germline V gene. J was trimmed by 1 base and V by 5 bases; bases with no gene match: 8. The CDR3 here is CASSYEPGQGTDTQYF. CDR3 DNA sequence: TGTGCCAGCAGCTACGAACCGGGACAGGGCACAGATACGCAGTATTTT.

Comments on this clone: Different DNA sequences within this sample yield the same CDR3. J is TRBJ1-4 and V is TRBV4-3, with 8 bases that match TRBD1. Germline V gene sequence: CDR1 LGHNA, CDR2 YSLEER. The V segment lost 3 bases and the J segment 0 bases; nucleotides outside the gene matches: 6. The CDR3 is 17 amino acids. CDR3 in amino acids: CASSQGQERSTNEKLFF. CDR3 DNA: TGCGCCAGCAGCCAGGGACAGGAAAGATCAACTAATGAAAAACTGTTTTTT.

The chain is built from TRBV23-1 and TRBJ1-6, with 8 bases matching TRBD1. TRBV23-1 is sorted into the ORF group, with uncertain function. V was clipped by 0 bases and J by 16 bases; unmatched bases: 5. The length of the CDR3 is 13 residues. CDR3 sequence: CASSQSPRDRLHF. The CDR3 DNA reads TGCGCCAGCAGTCAATCCCCTCGGGACAGGCTCCACTTT.

The chain recombines TRBV28 with TRBJ2-7; D remains unclear. Germline V gives CDR1 MDHEN, CDR2 SYDVKM. The CDR3 length is 13 residues. V shed 7 bases and J shed 5 bases, with 15 bases lying between them. The CDR3 protein is CASTLGRENEQYF. In DNA form, the CDR3 reads TGTGCCAGCACCTTGGGAAGAGAGAACGAGCAGTACTTC.

Comment on this clone: This CDR3 is also generated by other DNA sequences in the sample. CDR3: CASSYSGNEKLFF. The CDR3 nucleotides are TGTGCCAGCAGTTACTCAGGGAACGAAAAACTGTTTTTT. The chain links TRBV6-5 to TRBJ1-4; D is undetermined. Trimming shortened V by 0 bases and J by 8 bases, and 7 bases separated the two germline ends. There are 13 residues in the CDR3. Germline CDR1 is MNHEY and CDR2 is SVGAGI.

V usage is TRBV30 and J usage is TRBJ1-3; perhaps TRBD1 as D (5 bases). Germline loops: CDR1 GTSNPN, CDR2 SVGIG (reference sequence). Trimming cost V 0 bases and J 4 bases, with 25 bases left between them. The CDR3 consists of 19 residues. CDR3 coding DNA: TGTGCCTGGAGTGTTCGCGGGACCCCTACCTACCCAGTGGGAAACACCATATATTTT. Translation gives CAWSVRGTPTYPVGNTIYF.

The gene calls are TRBV9 and TRBJ2-7, with 7 positions matching TRBD1. The CDR3 covers 15 residues. Germline V lookup: CDR1 SGDLS, CDR2 YYNGEE. J was trimmed by 4 bases and V by 3 bases; bases with no gene match: 10. The CDR3 region has the DNA TGTGCCAGCAGCGCAGAACCGACAGGGCAGTACGAGCAGTACTTC. This translates into CASSAEPTGQYEQYF.

The chain combines TRBV21-1 with TRBJ2-5; the table gives TRBD2 as D, unverified against the DNA. TRBV21-1 constitutes a pseudogene. This CDR3 region has 20 residues. The CDR3 here is CASSKDRLAGGPPLQETQYF. The CDR3 DNA is TGTGCCAGCAGCAAAGACCGGCTAGCGGGGGGACCTCCTCTGCAAGAGACCCAGTACTTC.

The rearrangement joins TRBV7-8 to TRBJ1-3; no clear D. The CDR3 has 15 amino acids. Germline CDR1 reads SGHVS; CDR2 reads FQNEAQ. The ends were cut back, 5 bases at V and 0 bases at J, with 11 bases in the middle. The CDR3: CASSLQTVSGNTIYF. The CDR3 DNA reads as TGTGCCAGCAGCCTCCAGACTGTCTCTGGAAACACCATATATTTT.

The chain joins TRBV15 to TRBJ1-1, with TRBD1 as a possible D gene (6 bases). The CDR3 spans 13 residues. The V end lost 5 bases, the J end lost 3 bases, and 10 bases lay between the germline ends. Looked up from germline, CDR1 is LNHNV and CDR2 is YYDKDF (reference sequence). In DNA form, the CDR3 reads TGTGCCACCAGCCTAGCAGGGGACACTGAAGCTTTCTTT. The encoded protein is CATSLAGDTEAFF.

This chain joins TRBV4-2 and TRBJ1-2; D may be TRBD1 (6 bases). The V and J ends lost 4 bases and 6 bases respectively, with 24 bases between them. This CDR3 is built from 17 residues. Germline loops: CDR1 LGHNA, CDR2 YNFKEQ. The chain's CDR3 is CASSLGDGGTRGDGYTF. Here the CDR3 DNA reads TGTGCCAGCAGCCTCGGGGACGGGGGGACACGAGGGGATGGCTACACCTTC.

The chain recombines TRBV7-2 with TRBJ1-1; no reliable D call. Germline V gene lookup returns CDR1 SGHTA and CDR2 FQGNSA. The CDR3 is made up of 13 amino acids. V was trimmed by 4 bases and J by 7 bases, leaving 13 bases between them. CDR3 nucleotide sequence: TGTGCCAGCAGCTCACAGAACGGATTTGAAGCTTTCTTT. Residues: CASSSQNGFEAFF.

This clone has a handful of counts. The chain is built from TRBV28 and TRBJ2-1; D is perhaps TRBD1 or TRBD2 (7 bases each). The germline V and J ends were trimmed by 7 bases and 1 base, with 20 bases remaining between them. Germline V gene lookup returns CDR1 MDHEN and CDR2 SYDVKM. The CDR3 has 17 residues. This CDR3 reads CASTQSGTVESYNEQFF. The CDR3 DNA reads as TGTGCCAGCACCCAAAGCGGGACAGTGGAATCCTACAATGAGCAGTTCTTC.

There are a few counts of this clone. The chain uses TRBV4-2 and TRBJ1-1; 9 bases match TRBD1. Per the germline V gene, CDR1 is LGHNA and CDR2 is YNFKEQ. The CDR3 spans 15 residues. The ends lost 1 base at V and 5 bases at J; junction bases unmatched: 5. The chain's CDR3 is CASSQADRGWTEAFF. In nucleotides, the CDR3 is TGTGCCAGCAGCCAAGCGGACAGGGGTTGGACTGAAGCTTTCTTT.

This rearrangement joins TRBV2 to TRBJ2-1, with 14 bases matching TRBD2. Germline loops: CDR1 SNHLY, CDR2 FYNNEI. J lost 10 bases, V lost 6 bases, and 8 bases had no gene match. The length of the CDR3 is 15 residues. The CDR3 DNA follows: TGTGCCAGCAGCGAGCAGGGACTAGCGGGGGAGGAGCAGTTCTTC. This sequence encodes CASSEQGLAGEEQFF.

The rearrangement uses TRBV3-1 (or the pseudogene TRBV3-2) and TRBJ2-2; D gene uncertain. Germline V lookup: CDR1 LGHDT, CDR2 YNNKEL (reference sequence). This CDR3 contains 15 residues. V lost 7 bases, J lost 1 base, and 13 bases lay in between. This CDR3 is CASIVKRRNTGELFF. Here the CDR3 DNA reads TGTGCCAGCATCGTGAAAAGACGGAACACCGGGGAGCTGTTTTTT.

There are a few counts of this clone. The genes are TRBV27 and TRBJ2-3; no definite D call. The CDR3 has 14 amino acids. Per germline, CDR1 MNHEY and CDR2 SMNVEV (reference sequence). The germline V and J ends were trimmed by 5 bases and 4 bases, with 13 bases remaining between them. The CDR3 spells CASSPGRSPDTQYF. The CDR3 coding sequence is TGTGCCAGCAGTCCCGGTCGCAGTCCAGATACGCAGTATTTT.

V and J are TRBV6-5 and TRBJ1-1, with D tentatively TRBD1 (5 bases). The germline CDR1 and CDR2 sequences are MNHEY and SVGAGI. The CDR3 consists of 14 residues. The V end was cut by 6 bases, the J end by 1 base, with 12 bases between. The CDR3 protein is CASRRDAWNTEAFF. CDR3 nucleotides: TGTGCCAGCAGACGGGACGCCTGGAACACTGAAGCTTTCTTT.

The rearrangement uses TRBV4-2 and TRBJ2-7, with a weak D call TRBD2 (5 bases). CDR3 length equals 15 residues. Germline loops: CDR1 LGHNA, CDR2 YNFKEQ. Between the trimmed V and J ends, which lost 4 bases and 3 bases, there was a span of 16 bases. In DNA, the CDR3 is TGTGCCAGCAGCCCCTCGGGGTATGGTGTCTACGAGCAGTACTTC. Protein: CASSPSGYGVYEQYF.